There are a few counts of the clone carrying this TCR beta chain. The target antigen is unknown. The study reverse transcribed the entire isolated RNA, so it sequenced expressed TCRB transcripts. TCRdb keeps only in-frame clones here, not all; method: immunoSEQ multiplex PCR. The data hold about 290,000 clones, with roughly 8% observed a single time. The sample originates from a study of beta chain features in type 1 diabetes. Across the study: Cell yields, gender and age were similar in healthy donors and patients. Study-wide findings and caveats: VDJ junctions sequenced from type 1 diabetes patients showed fewer insertions and more deletions. Significant though moderate, a shortening of TCRB CDR3s appeared in all four CD4+ subsets of Type 1 diabetes patients.

There are 13 residues in the CDR3. Germline CDR1 reads SGHDN; CDR2 reads FVKESK. Between the trimmed V and J ends, which lost 2 bases and 5 bases, there was a span of 9 bases. The genes are TRBV14 and TRBJ1-2; D possibly corresponds to TRBD1 (5 bases). Specimen: central memory CD4+ T cells from blood. The TCR originated in a woman in her late teens or twenties in good health. The CDR3 DNA follows: TGTGCCAGCAGCCAATTCCGGGGGTATGGCTACACCTTC. This sequence encodes CASSQFRGYGYTF.